The present entry profiles one T cell receptor (beta chain) with its context. This sample was taken from a study of chemoradiotherapy in HPV16-positive cancers. The table came from immunoSEQ multiplex PCR; TCRdb's copy has only in-frame clones and leaves some out. The sample includes some 5,400 clones, 76% seen only once; the top ten take 25% to 35%. V dropped 5 bases and J dropped 5; count of bases not matched to a gene: 5. In germline, CDR1 is MNHEY, CDR2 SVGAGI. This CDR3 contains 14 residues. This TCR was sampled from a human donor with HPV-associated anogenital cancer. This rearrangement joins TRBV6-5 to TRBJ2-1; the match to TRBD1 covers 8 bases. The specimen was obtained from a patient who underwent chemoradiotherapy. The CDR3 coding sequence is TGTGCCAGCAGTCAGGACAGGGTGGACAATGAGCAGTTCTTC. Residues: CASSQDRVDNEQFF.